A selection of T cell receptor beta chains follows, all from one sample in a study of cytomegalovirus exposure and HLA in healthy donors. Generated by immunoSEQ multiplex PCR, the TCRdb table keeps only in-frame clones and is missing some. There are roughly 62,000 clones in the sample; 75% to 95% occur only once, and around 2.2% lies in the top ten. Sequencing input: PBMCs. Every receptor here comes from a woman younger than 45 in good health and CMV-seronegative. Each CDR3 is given with its conserved first and last residue. Fields, in order: CDR3 protein, CDR3 DNA, clone size, J gene, D gene, V gene. The D gene is left open where the match is weak. Some rows have no size entry. The others give once, few or many, or a class for an expanded clone.

CDR3 protein: CAYGGVDTQYF
CDR3 DNA: TGTGCCTACGGGGGGGTAGATACGCAGTATTTT
clone size: once
J gene: TRBJ2-3
D gene: TRBD2
V gene: TRBV2

CDR3 protein: CASSLSLAQVGELFF
CDR3 DNA: TGCGCCAGCAGCTTGTCACTAGCCCAGGTCGGGGAGCTGTTTTTT
clone size: NA
J gene: TRBJ2-2
D gene: NA
V gene: TRBV5-1

CDR3 protein: CASSPLQETQYF
CDR3 DNA: TGTGCCAGCTCACCTCTCCAAGAGACCCAGTACTTC
clone size: NA
J gene: TRBJ2-5
D gene: NA
V gene: TRBV18

CDR3 protein: CASSSPREQYF
CDR3 DNA: TGTGCCAGCAGCTCCCCCCGCGAGCAGTACTTC
clone size: NA
J gene: TRBJ2-7
D gene: NA
V gene: TRBV11-2

CDR3 protein: CASSLLAGGTTDTQYF
CDR3 DNA: TGTGCCAGCAGCTTACTAGCGGGAGGGACGACAGATACGCAGTATTTT
clone size: NA
J gene: TRBJ2-3
D gene: TRBD2
V gene: TRBV7-3

CDR3 protein: CASSPESTDTQYF
CDR3 DNA: TGTGCCAGCAGCCCGGAGAGCACAGATACGCAGTATTTT
clone size: NA
J gene: TRBJ2-3
D gene: NA
V gene: TRBV7-9

CDR3 protein: CASSLEVGLARYEQYF
CDR3 DNA: TGTGCCAGCAGCTTAGAAGTGGGACTAGCTCGGTACGAGCAGTACTTC
clone size: NA
J gene: TRBJ2-7
D gene: TRBD2
V gene: TRBV7-9

CDR3 protein: CAWTLASGTYEQYF
CDR3 DNA: TGTGCCTGGACTCTTGCTAGCGGAACCTACGAGCAGTACTTC
clone size: NA
J gene: TRBJ2-7
D gene: TRBD2
V gene: TRBV30

CDR3 protein: CASSFQGVGTYEQYF
CDR3 DNA: TGTGCCAGCAGCTTCCAAGGGGTCGGTACCTACGAGCAGTACTTC
clone size: NA
J gene: TRBJ2-7
D gene: NA
V gene: TRBV7-8

CDR3 protein: CASSPVPGQAMNTEAFF
CDR3 DNA: TGTGCCAGCAGCCCTGTCCCGGGACAGGCTATGAACACTGAAGCTTTCTTT
clone size: NA
J gene: TRBJ1-1
D gene: TRBD1
V gene: TRBV5-5

CDR3 protein: CASSWGLVENYEQYF
CDR3 DNA: TGTGCCAGCAGCTGGGGACTAGTAGAAAACTACGAGCAGTACTTC
clone size: NA
J gene: TRBJ2-7
D gene: TRBD2
V gene: TRBV5-5

CDR3 protein: CASSQVTRSYEQYF
CDR3 DNA: TGCGCCAGCAGCCAAGTAACTAGAAGCTACGAGCAGTACTTC
clone size: few
J gene: TRBJ2-7
D gene: NA
V gene: TRBV4-1

CDR3 protein: CASSYAGRANEKLFF
CDR3 DNA: TGTGCCAGCAGCTATGCCGGCCGGGCTAATGAAAAACTGTTTTTT
clone size: NA
J gene: TRBJ1-4
D gene: NA
V gene: TRBV7-9